These 8 T cell receptor beta chains were all obtained from the same sample, sequenced in a study of T cell repertoires in cytomegalovirus infection. MiXCR was run by TCRdb on the reads, yielding one entry per CDR3 protein. The table lists approximately 750,000 distinct CDR3 sequences, about 40% of them singletons. The source material was PBMCs. These receptors came from a human donor in good health (CMV status not recorded). Some clones in this sample may be carry-over from other donors' samples.

The V gene is TRBV7-9, the J gene TRBJ2-2, with 10 nucleotides matching TRBD1. V trimming: 5 bases; J trimming: 7 bases; junction bases outside the gene matches: 7. This CDR3 comprises 15 residues. In germline, CDR1 is SEHNR, CDR2 FQNEAQ (reference sequence). The CDR3 reads CASSPPGQGFGELFF. The CDR3 bases are TGTGCCAGCAGCCCCCCGGGACAGGGGTTCGGGGAGCTGTTTTTT.

This clonotype came up many times. DNA of the CDR3: TGTGCCAGCAGCCCCGGACTAGCGGGGTCCTTAACCTACAATGAGCAGTTCTTC. Translated: CASSPGLAGSLTYNEQFF. The chain couples TRBV7-8 to TRBJ2-1, with 12 bases lining up with TRBD2. Germline V gene lookup returns CDR1 SGHVS and CDR2 FQNEAQ. V gave up 5 bases and J gave up 2 bases; unmatched junction bases: 10. This CDR3 has 18 residues.

As for this clonotype: A much larger clone differs from this one at a single base, so this may be a read error. The chain employs TRBV7-3 and TRBJ2-2; D gene uncertain. The germline gives CDR1 SGHTA, CDR2 FQGTGA. The length of the CDR3 is 13 residues. Trimming pared 8 bases from V and 1 base from J, leaving 8 bases between. The chain's CDR3 is CASCNRNTGELFF. The CDR3 DNA sequence: TGTGCCAGCTGTAACAGGAACACCGGGGAGCTGTTTTTT. The full variable domain, rest sourced from reference TRBV7-3 and TRBJ2-2, is GAGVSQTPSNKVTEKGKYVELRCDPISGHTALYWYRQSLGQGPEFLIYFQGTGAADDSGLPNDRFFAVRPEGSVSTLKIQRTERGDSAVYLCASCNRNTGELFFGEGSRLTVL.

This clonotype was counted ten times or more. The chain uses TRBV7-9 and TRBJ1-5; D remains ambiguous. Trimming took off 0 bases at V and 0 bases at J, with 3 bases between the two ends. This CDR3 comprises 14 residues. Germline CDR1 is SEHNR and CDR2 is FQNEAQ (reference sequence). The CDR3 DNA reads TGTGCCAGCAGCTTAGCAGATAGCAATCAGCCCCAGCATTTT. Its translation: CASSLADSNQPQHF.

This clonotype was seen only once. The genes are TRBV20-1 and TRBJ1-1, with a weak D call TRBD1 (6 bases). The CDR3 loop spans 12 amino acids. V gave up 5 bases and J gave up 5 bases, with 12 bases separating them. Germline loops: CDR1 DFQATT, CDR2 SNEGSKA (reference sequence). As DNA, the CDR3 is TGCAGTGCTCAGAAGGGGGGTACTGAAGCTTTCTTT. Translation gives CSAQKGGTEAFF.

This clonotype was counted only a few times. The rearrangement joins TRBV7-9 to TRBJ1-1, with 8 bases that match TRBD1. CDR1 is SEHNR and CDR2 is FQNEAQ in the germline V gene (reference sequence). J gave up 0 bases and V 4 bases, and 7 bases lay outside the gene matches. The CDR3 is made up of 16 amino acids. CDR3 amino acids: CASSSQGALMNTEAFF. CDR3 bases: TGTGCCAGCAGCTCGCAGGGGGCTCTTATGAACACTGAAGCTTTCTTT.

The rearrangement uses TRBV28 and TRBJ2-7; D possibly corresponds to TRBD2 (6 bases). The CDR3 totals 15 residues. Trimming removed 3 bases from V and 3 bases from J, with 15 bases in between. Germline values: CDR1 MDHEN, CDR2 SYDVKM. In nucleotides, the CDR3 is TGTGCCAGCAGTTTTATGTCCAGGAGGGGCTACGAGCAGTACTTC. It specifies CASSFMSRRGYEQYF.

This clonotype turned up a few times. The chain joins TRBV7-8 to TRBJ2-1, with TRBD1 matching over 8 bases. The CDR3 runs 15 residues. Germline CDR1 is SGHVS and CDR2 is FQNEAQ. Losses at the gene ends were 5 bases for V and 5 bases for J; bases not matched to a gene: 8. The CDR3 protein is CASSPLTGENNEQFF. The CDR3 DNA sequence: TGTGCCAGCAGCCCCCTGACAGGGGAAAACAATGAGCAGTTCTTC.